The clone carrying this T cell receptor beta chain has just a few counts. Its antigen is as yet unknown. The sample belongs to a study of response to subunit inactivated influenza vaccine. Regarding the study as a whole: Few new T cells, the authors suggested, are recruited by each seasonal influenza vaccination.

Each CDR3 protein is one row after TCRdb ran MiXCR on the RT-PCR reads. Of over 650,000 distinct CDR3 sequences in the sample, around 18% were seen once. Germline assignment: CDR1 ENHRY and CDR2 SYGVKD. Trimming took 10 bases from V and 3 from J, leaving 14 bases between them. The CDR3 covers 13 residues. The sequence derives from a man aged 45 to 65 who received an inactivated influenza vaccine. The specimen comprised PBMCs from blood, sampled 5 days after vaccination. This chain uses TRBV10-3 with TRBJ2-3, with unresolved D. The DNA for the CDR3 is TGTGCCACCACCGGCGGTCAGACAGATACGCAGTATTTT. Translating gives CATTGGQTDTQYF.